The clone carrying this T cell receptor (beta chain) was picked up one time. As yet, its antigen is unknown. Assay: immunoSEQ multiplex PCR; the TCRdb copy retains only in-frame clones and omits some. The sample lists a few hundred thousand clones; about 80% were seen once. Treatment reported: 15 to 20 received Ad26.COV2.S at low or high dose, single or two shots; several received placebo; per-sample allocation not given. Collection of samples fell on day 63 after the first vaccine or placebo injection. Germline V lookup: CDR1 SGHDN, CDR2 FVKESK. There are 9 residues in the CDR3. V was cut by 11 bases and J by 14 bases, with 12 bases left in between. This sample was included in a study of Ad26.COV2.S vaccination and SARS-CoV-2 variants. In the study overall: The study gave Ad26.COV2.S intramuscularly, once or twice 56 days apart.

Study results and limitations: The study found higher spike-specific TCR breadth in vaccine than placebo recipients.

This TCR was sampled from a person between 18 and 65 years old who received the Ad26.COV2.S COVID-19 vaccine or a placebo. The sample consisted of peripheral blood, taken in a trial of Ad26.COV2.S vaccine versus placebo. V is TRBV14 and J is TRBJ1-4; D may be TRBD1 (5 bases). The CDR3 sequence is CALGTGLFF. As DNA, the CDR3 is TGTGCCTTAGGGACTGGGCTGTTTTTT.